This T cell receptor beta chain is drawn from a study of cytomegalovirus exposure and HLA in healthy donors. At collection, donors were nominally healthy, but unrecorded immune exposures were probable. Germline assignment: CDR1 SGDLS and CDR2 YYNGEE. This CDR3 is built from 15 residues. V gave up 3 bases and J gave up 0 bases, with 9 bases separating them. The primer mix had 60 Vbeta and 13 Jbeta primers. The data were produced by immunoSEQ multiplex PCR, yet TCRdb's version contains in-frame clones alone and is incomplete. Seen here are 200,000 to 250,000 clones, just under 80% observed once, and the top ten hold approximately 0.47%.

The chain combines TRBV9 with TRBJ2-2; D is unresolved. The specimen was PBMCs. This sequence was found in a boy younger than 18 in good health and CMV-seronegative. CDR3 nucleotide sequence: TGTGCCAGCAGCGCGCAGGCTGCGAACACCGGGGAGCTGTTTTTT. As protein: CASSAQAANTGELFF.